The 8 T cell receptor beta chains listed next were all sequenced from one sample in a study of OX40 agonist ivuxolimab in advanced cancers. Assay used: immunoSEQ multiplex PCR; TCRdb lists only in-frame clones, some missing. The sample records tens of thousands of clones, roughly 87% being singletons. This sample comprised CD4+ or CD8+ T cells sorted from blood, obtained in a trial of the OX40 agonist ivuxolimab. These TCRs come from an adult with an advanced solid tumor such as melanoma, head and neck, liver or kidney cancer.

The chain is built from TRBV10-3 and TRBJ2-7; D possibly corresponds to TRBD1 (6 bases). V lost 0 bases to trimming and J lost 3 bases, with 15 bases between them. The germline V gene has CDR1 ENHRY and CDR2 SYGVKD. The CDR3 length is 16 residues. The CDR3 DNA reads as TGTGCCATCAGTGAGTCCGGGGCAGGGGTTGACTACGAGCAGTACTTC. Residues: CAISESGAGVDYEQYF.

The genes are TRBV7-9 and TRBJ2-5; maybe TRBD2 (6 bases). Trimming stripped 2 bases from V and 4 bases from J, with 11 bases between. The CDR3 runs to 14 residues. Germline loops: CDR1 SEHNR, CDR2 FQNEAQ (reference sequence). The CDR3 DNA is TGTGCCAGCAGCTTAAGGCAGGAGGGAGAGACCCAGTACTTC. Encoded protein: CASSLRQEGETQYF.

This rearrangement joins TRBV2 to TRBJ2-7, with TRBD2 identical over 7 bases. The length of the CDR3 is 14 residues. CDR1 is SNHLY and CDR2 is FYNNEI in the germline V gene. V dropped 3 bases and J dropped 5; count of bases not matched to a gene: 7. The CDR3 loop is CASSDESGTDEQYF. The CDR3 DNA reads TGTGCCAGCAGTGACGAAAGCGGGACCGACGAGCAGTACTTC.

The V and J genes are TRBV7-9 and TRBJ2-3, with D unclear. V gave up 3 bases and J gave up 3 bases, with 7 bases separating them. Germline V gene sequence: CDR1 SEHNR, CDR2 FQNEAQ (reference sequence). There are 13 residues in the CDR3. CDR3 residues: CASSFSSTDTQYF. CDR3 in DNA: TGTGCCAGCAGCTTTAGTTCTACAGATACGCAGTATTTT. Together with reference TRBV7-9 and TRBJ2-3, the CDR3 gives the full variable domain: DTGVSQNPRHKITKRGQNVTFRCDPISEHNRLYWYRQTLGQGPEFLTYFQNEAQLEKSRLLSDRFSAERPKGSFSTLEIQRTEQGDSAMYLCASSFSSTDTQYFGPGTRLTVL.

CDR3 sequence: CASSTHYEQYF. Here the CDR3 DNA reads TGTGCCAGCAGCACTCACTACGAGCAGTACTTC. The V and J genes are TRBV21-1 and TRBJ2-7. TRBV21-1 is recorded as a pseudogene. This CDR3 comprises 11 residues.

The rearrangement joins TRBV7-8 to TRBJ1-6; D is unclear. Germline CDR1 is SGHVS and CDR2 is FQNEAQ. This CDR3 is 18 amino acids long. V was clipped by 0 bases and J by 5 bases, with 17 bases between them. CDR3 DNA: TGTGCCAGCAGCTTAGCGCTAACCCCGAGCAGTAATAATTCACCCCTCCACTTT. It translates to CASSLALTPSSNNSPLHF.

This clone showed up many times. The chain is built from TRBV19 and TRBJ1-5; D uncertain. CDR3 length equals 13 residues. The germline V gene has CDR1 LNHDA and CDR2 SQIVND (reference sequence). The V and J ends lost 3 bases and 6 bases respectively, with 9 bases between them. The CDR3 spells CASSIGVPQPQHF. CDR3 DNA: TGTGCCAGTAGTATTGGAGTACCTCAGCCCCAGCATTTT.

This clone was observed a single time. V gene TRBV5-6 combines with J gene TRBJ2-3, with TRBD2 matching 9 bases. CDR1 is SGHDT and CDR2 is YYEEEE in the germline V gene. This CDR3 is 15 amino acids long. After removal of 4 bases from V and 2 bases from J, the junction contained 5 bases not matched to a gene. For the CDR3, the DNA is TGTGCCAGCAGCCGACTAGCGGTCTCCACAGATACGCAGTATTTT. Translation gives CASSRLAVSTDTQYF.